This TCR beta chain came from a study of beta chain features in type 1 diabetes. Broader study findings: All four CD4+ subsets of Type 1 diabetes patients contained TCRB CDR3s that were moderately but significantly shorter.

V trimming: 4 bases; J trimming: 4 bases; junction bases outside the gene matches: 4. The CDR3 loop spans 13 amino acids. Germline-derived CDR1 and CDR2 are SQVTM and ANQGSEA. This clone appeared a few times. Its antigen remains unidentified. Other DNA sequences in the same sample also yield this CDR3. The sequenced template was cDNA made from the entire isolated RNA. Here immunoSEQ multiplex PCR was the method, and the copy in TCRdb shows in-frame clones only, minus some. The sample has around 240,000 clones, 16% seen once; the top ten hold approximately 0.086%. Sequencing input: naive CD4+ T cells from blood. This sequence joins TRBV29-1 and TRBJ1-5; 7 bases match TRBD1. This sequence originates from a man aged 25-40 years with type 1 diabetes. This CDR3 is CSVGQGRNQPQHF. The CDR3, as DNA: TGCAGCGTTGGACAGGGCAGAAATCAGCCCCAGCATTTT. Full variable domain (rest looked up from reference TRBV29-1 and TRBJ1-5): SAVISQKPSRDICQRGTSLTIQCQVDSQVTMMFWYRQQPGQSLTLIATANQGSEATYESGFVIDKFPISRPNLTFSTLTVSNMSPEDSSIYLCSVGQGRNQPQHFGDGTRLSIL.